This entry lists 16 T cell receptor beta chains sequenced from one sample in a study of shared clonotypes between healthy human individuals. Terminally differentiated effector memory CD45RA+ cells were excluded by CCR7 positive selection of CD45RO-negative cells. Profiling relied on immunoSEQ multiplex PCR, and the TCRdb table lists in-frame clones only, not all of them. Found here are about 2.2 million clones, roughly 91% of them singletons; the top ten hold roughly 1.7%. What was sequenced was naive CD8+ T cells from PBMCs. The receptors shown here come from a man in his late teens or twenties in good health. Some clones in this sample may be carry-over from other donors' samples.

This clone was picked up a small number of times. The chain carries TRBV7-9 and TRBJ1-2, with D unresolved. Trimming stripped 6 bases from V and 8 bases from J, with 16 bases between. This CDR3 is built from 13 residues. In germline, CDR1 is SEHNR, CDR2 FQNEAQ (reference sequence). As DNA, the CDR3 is TGTGCCAGCAGTTCCCTACCCACGGGGGGCTACACCTTC. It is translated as CASSSLPTGGYTF.

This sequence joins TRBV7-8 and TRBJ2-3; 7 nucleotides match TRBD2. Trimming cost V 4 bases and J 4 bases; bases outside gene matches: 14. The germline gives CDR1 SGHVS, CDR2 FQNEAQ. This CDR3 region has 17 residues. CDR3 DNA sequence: TGTGCCAGCAGCTCCCCTAACGGGAGGAGAGTCCCAGATACGCAGTATTTT. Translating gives CASSSPNGRRVPDTQYF. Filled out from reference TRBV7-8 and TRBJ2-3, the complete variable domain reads GAGVSQSPRYKVAKRGQDVALRCDPISGHVSLFWYQQALGQGPEFLTYFQNEAQLDKSGLPSDRFFAERPEGSVSTLKIQRTQQEDSAVYLCASSSPNGRRVPDTQYFGPGTRLTVL.

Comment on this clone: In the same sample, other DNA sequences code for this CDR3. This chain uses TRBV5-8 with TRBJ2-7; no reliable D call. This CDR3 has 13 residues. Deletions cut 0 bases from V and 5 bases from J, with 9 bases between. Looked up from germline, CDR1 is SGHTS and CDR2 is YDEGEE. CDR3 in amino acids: CASSLGRGHEQYF. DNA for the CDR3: TGTGCCAGCAGCTTGGGGCGCGGCCACGAGCAGTACTTC.

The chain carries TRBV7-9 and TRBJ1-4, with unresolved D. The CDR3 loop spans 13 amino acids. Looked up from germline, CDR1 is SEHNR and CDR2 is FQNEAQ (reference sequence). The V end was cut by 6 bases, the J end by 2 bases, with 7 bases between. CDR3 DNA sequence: TGTGCCAGCAGGGGGTCGACTAATGAAAAACTGTTTTTT. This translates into CASRGSTNEKLFF.

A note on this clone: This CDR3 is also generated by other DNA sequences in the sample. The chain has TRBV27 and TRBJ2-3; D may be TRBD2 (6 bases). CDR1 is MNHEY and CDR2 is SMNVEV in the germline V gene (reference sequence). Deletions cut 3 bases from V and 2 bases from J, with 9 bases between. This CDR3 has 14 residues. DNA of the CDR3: TGTGCCAGCAGTTTGGGACTGTCCACAGATACGCAGTATTTT. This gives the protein CASSLGLSTDTQYF.

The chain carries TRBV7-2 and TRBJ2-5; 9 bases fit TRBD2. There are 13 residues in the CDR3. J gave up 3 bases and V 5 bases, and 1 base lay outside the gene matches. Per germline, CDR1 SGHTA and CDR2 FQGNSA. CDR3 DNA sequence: TGTGCCAGCAGCGCTAGCGGGGAAGAGACCCAGTACTTC. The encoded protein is CASSASGEETQYF.

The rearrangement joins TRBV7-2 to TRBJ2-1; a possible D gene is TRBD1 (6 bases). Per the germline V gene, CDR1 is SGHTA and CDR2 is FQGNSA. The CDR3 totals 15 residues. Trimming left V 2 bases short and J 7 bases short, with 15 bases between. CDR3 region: CASSLRSWGLNEQFF. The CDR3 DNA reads TGTGCCAGCAGCTTACGTAGCTGGGGGCTGAATGAGCAGTTCTTC.

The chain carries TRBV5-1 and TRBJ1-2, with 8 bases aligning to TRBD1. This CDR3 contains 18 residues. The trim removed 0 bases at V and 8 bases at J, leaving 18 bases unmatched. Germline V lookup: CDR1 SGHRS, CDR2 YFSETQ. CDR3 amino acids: CASSLVMTLGQGGEGYTF. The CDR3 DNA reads TGCGCCAGCAGCTTGGTGATGACACTCGGACAGGGCGGAGAGGGCTACACCTTC.

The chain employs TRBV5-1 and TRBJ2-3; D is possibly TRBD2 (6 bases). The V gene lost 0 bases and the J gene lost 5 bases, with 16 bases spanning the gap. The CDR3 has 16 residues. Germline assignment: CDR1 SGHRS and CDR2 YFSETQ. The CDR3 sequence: CASSLAGLSRGDTQYF. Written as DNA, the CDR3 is TGCGCCAGCAGCTTGGCTGGACTAAGTCGGGGAGATACGCAGTATTTT.

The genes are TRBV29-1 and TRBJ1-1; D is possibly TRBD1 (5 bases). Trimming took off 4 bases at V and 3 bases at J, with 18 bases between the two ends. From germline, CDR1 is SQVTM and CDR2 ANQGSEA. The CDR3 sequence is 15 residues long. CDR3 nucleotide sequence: TGCAGCGTTGTCGCCAGGGATTTGTTTGACACTGAAGCTTTCTTT. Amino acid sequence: CSVVARDLFDTEAFF.

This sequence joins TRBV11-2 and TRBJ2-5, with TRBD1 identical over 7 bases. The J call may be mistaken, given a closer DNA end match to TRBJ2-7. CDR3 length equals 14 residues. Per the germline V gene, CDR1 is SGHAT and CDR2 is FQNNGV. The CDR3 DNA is TGTGCCAGCAGCTTTGACCCAGGGGGCTACGAGCAGTACTTC. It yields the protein CASSFDPGGYEQYF.

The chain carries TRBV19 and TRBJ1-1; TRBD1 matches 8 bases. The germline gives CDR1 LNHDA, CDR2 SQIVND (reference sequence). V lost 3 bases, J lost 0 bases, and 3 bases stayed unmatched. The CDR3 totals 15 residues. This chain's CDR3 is CASSIWTGLNTEAFF. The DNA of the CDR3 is TGTGCCAGTAGTATTTGGACAGGGCTGAACACTGAAGCTTTCTTT.

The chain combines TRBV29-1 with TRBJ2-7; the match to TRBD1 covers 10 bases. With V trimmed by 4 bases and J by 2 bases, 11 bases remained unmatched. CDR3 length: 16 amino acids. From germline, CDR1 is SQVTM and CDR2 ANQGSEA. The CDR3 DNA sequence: TGCAGCGTTGCGGGTGGGGGACAGGGGCGAACCTACGAGCAGTACTTC. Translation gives CSVAGGGQGRTYEQYF.

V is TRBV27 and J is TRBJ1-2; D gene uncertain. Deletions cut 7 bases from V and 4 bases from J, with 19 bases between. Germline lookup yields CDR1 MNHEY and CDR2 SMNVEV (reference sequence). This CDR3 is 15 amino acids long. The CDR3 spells CASKPREGIVYGYTF. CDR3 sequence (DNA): TGTGCCAGCAAACCCCGGGAAGGCATCGTCTATGGCTACACCTTC.

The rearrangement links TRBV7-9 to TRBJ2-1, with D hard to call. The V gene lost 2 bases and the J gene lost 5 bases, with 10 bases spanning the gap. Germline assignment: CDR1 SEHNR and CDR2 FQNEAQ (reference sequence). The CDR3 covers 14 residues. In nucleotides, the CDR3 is TGTGCCAGCAGCTTATTGGGCTATAACAATGAGCAGTTCTTC. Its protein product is CASSLLGYNNEQFF.

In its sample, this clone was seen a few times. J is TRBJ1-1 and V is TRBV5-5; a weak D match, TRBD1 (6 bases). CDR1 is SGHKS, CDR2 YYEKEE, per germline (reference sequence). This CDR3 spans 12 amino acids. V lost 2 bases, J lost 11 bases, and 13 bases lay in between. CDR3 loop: CASSLGGQGAFF. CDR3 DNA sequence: TGTGCCAGCAGCTTAGGAGGCCAGGGGGCTTTCTTT.